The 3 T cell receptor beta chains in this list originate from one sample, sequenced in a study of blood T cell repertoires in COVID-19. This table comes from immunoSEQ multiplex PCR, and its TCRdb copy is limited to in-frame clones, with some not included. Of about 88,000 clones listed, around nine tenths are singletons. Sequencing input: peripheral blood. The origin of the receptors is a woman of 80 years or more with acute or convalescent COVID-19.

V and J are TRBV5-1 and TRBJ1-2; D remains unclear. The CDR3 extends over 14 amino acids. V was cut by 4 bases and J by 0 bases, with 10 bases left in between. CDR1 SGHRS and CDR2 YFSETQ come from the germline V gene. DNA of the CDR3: TGCGCCAGCAGCCTGGGAGTCCCTAACTATGGCTACACCTTC. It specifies CASSLGVPNYGYTF.

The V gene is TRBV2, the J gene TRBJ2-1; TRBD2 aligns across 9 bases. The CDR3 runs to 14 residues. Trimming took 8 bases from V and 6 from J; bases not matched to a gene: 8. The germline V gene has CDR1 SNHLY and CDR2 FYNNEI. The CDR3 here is CASGREGFGNEQFF. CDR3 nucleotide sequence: TGTGCCAGCGGGCGGGAGGGGTTCGGCAATGAGCAGTTCTTC.

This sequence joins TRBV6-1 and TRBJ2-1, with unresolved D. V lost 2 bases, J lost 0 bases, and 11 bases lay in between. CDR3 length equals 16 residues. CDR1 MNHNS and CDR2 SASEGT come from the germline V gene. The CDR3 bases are TGTGCCAGCAGTGAACCCCCCCACAGCTCCTACAATGAGCAGTTCTTC. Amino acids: CASSEPPHSSYNEQFF.